Listed here are 25 T cell receptor beta chains from one sample, sequenced in a study of cytomegalovirus exposure and HLA in healthy donors. Primers for the PCR totalled 60 Vbeta and 13 Jbeta. Assay used: immunoSEQ multiplex PCR; TCRdb lists only in-frame clones, some missing. This table holds some 150,000 clones, about 82% found once. Sequenced: PBMCs. The receptors here all came from a female donor in good health and CMV-seronegative.

The chain combines TRBV6-6 with TRBJ2-3; perhaps TRBD1 as D (5 bases). Per the germline V gene, CDR1 is MNHNY and CDR2 is SVGAGI (reference sequence). Trimming stripped 10 bases from V and 4 bases from J, with 18 bases between. This CDR3 has 14 amino acids. CDR3 residues: CATTPNRKADTQYF. Here the CDR3 DNA reads TGTGCCACTACGCCCAACAGGAAAGCAGATACGCAGTATTTT.

Written as DNA, the CDR3 is TGTGCCAGCAGGCTAGCGGGGGCCTACGAGCAGTACTTC. It codes for CASRLAGAYEQYF. The chain carries TRBV27 and TRBJ2-7; TRBD2 matches at 10 bases. This CDR3 comprises 13 residues. Germline loops: CDR1 MNHEY, CDR2 SMNVEV (reference sequence). The V segment lost 6 bases and the J segment 2 bases; nucleotides outside the gene matches: 1.

The J gene is TRBJ1-5, the V gene TRBV5-6; D is possibly TRBD1 (5 bases). The CDR3 totals 13 residues. Germline values: CDR1 SGHDT, CDR2 YYEEEE. V lost 0 bases and J lost 4, with 5 bases in between. The CDR3 DNA reads as TGTGCCAGCAGCTTGGCAGGGAATCAGCCCCAGCATTTT. It encodes CASSLAGNQPQHF.

In its sample, this clone is medium-sized. The chain has TRBV4-1 and TRBJ1-4; TRBD1 matches 9 bases. Germline V CDR1 and CDR2: MGHRA, YSYEKL. Trimming removed 2 bases from V and 8 bases from J; junction bases left unmatched: 12. This CDR3 spans 17 amino acids. CDR3 residues: CASSQRGSRDRDEKLFF. DNA of the CDR3: TGCGCCAGCAGCCAAAGAGGGTCCCGGGACAGGGACGAAAAACTGTTTTTT.

J is TRBJ1-2 and V is TRBV7-2; D is perhaps TRBD1 (5 bases). The CDR3 spans 14 residues. Trimming took 2 bases from V and 3 from J, leaving 10 bases between them. Germline CDR1 reads SGHTA; CDR2 reads FQGNSA. CDR3 in DNA: TGTGCCAGCAGCTTAAGTGGGGCCGACTATGGCTACACCTTC. Translation: CASSLSGADYGYTF.

This sequence joins TRBV5-1 and TRBJ2-7; the match to TRBD2 covers 8 bases. Germline V gene sequence: CDR1 SGHRS, CDR2 YFSETQ. The trim removed 4 bases at V and 4 bases at J, leaving 4 bases unmatched. CDR3 length: 13 amino acids. The CDR3 region is CASSDGRAYEQYF. The DNA of the CDR3 is TGCGCCAGCAGCGACGGGAGGGCTTACGAGCAGTACTTC. Full variable domain (missing parts from reference TRBV5-1 and TRBJ2-7): KAGVTQTPRYLIKTRGQQVTLSCSPISGHRSVSWYQQTPGQGLQFLFEYFSETQRNKGNFPGRFSGRQFSNSRSEMNVSTLELGDSALYLCASSDGRAYEQYFGPGTRLTVT.

The chain carries TRBV29-1 and TRBJ2-4, with a tentative D call TRBD1 (6 bases). With 6 bases removed from V and 4 bases from J, the gap between germline ends came to 16 bases. Germline assignment: CDR1 SQVTM and CDR2 ANQGSEA. The CDR3 runs 14 residues. The CDR3, as DNA: TGCAGCGTCGCCCCCGGACAGCGGAAAAACATTCAGTACTTC. Protein: CSVAPGQRKNIQYF.

Details on this clone: At one end the junction does not follow the germline gene, possibly because of a read error. The chain recombines TRBV7-9 with TRBJ2-2, with no clear D. Germline lookup yields CDR1 SEHNR and CDR2 FQNEAQ (reference sequence). The CDR3 is 19 residues long. CDR3 bases: TGTTCCAGCAGCTTAGGAAAATTAGGAAGACTTAAAATCACCGGGGAGCTGTTTTTT. It is translated as CSSSLGKLGRLKITGELFF.

This chain connects TRBV4-2 to TRBJ2-7; TRBD2 agrees at 9 bases. CDR3 length: 18 residues. The junction had 9 bases not matched to a gene; V was cut back by 0 bases and J by 0 bases. The V gene's germline CDR1 is LGHNA and CDR2 YNFKEQ. The CDR3 here is CASSQDNQSGGTSYEQYF. Written as DNA, the CDR3 is TGTGCCAGCAGCCAAGATAACCAGAGCGGGGGGACCTCCTACGAGCAGTACTTC.

The gene calls are TRBV16 and TRBJ2-2; 7 bases are a match to TRBD1. Trimming at V came to 4 bases and at J to 1 base, leaving 6 bases not matched to a gene. The germline CDR1 and CDR2 sequences are KGHSY and FQNENV. The CDR3 length is 16 residues. CDR3 residues: CASSRYRQGNTGELFF. CDR3 in DNA: TGTGCCAGCAGCCGATATCGACAGGGGAACACCGGGGAGCTGTTTTTT.

The count of this clone is one. V and J are TRBV4-3 and TRBJ2-1; a weak D match, TRBD2 (5 bases). V was pared by 0 bases and J by 9 bases, with 12 bases between. Germline loops: CDR1 LGHNA, CDR2 YSLEER. The CDR3 runs 14 residues. As DNA, the CDR3 is TGCGCCAGCAGCCAAGATCGAGGGAGTCCTGAGCAGTTCTTC. It specifies CASSQDRGSPEQFF.

The V and J genes are TRBV6-5 and TRBJ2-7, with D tentatively TRBD1 (6 bases). Germline values: CDR1 MNHEY, CDR2 SVGAGI. With 2 bases removed from V and 0 bases from J, the gap between germline ends came to 11 bases. This CDR3 is built from 15 residues. The CDR3 nucleotides read TGTGCCAGCAGTTACAACAGGGAGAGCTCCTACGAGCAGTACTTC. Translating it yields CASSYNRESSYEQYF.

This chain links TRBV7-6 with TRBJ2-6, with 9 positions matching TRBD1. Germline V gene sequence: CDR1 SGHVS, CDR2 FNYEAQ. The CDR3 totals 18 residues. The junction had 8 bases not matched to a gene; V was cut back by 5 bases and J by 0 bases. The CDR3 here is CASSHLTGGHSGANVLTF. The CDR3 nucleotides are TGTGCCAGCAGCCACTTGACAGGGGGGCACTCTGGGGCCAACGTCCTGACTTTC.

This chain connects TRBV2 to TRBJ1-6, with D perhaps TRBD1 (6 bases). Germline V CDR1 and CDR2: SNHLY, FYNNEI. V was cut by 6 bases and J by 6 bases, with 18 bases left in between. This CDR3 is 16 amino acids long. CDR3 DNA sequence: TGTGCCAGCAGCCGAGACGCCGGGACACCTAATTCACCCCTCCACTTT. Translating gives CASSRDAGTPNSPLHF.

This clone was seen more than once but under ten times. The chain's CDR3 is CASSQLGGNYGYTF. The CDR3 DNA sequence: TGTGCCAGCAGCCAGCTTGGGGGGAACTATGGCTACACCTTC. The chain has TRBV7-2 and TRBJ1-2; D may be TRBD1 (5 bases). Germline V gene lookup returns CDR1 SGHTA and CDR2 FQGNSA. V was clipped by 5 bases and J by 2 bases, with 12 bases between them. The CDR3 has 14 amino acids.

The V call is TRBV11-2, the J call TRBJ2-6; 7 bases fit TRBD1. The CDR3 loop spans 17 amino acids. Germline V gene lookup returns CDR1 SGHAT and CDR2 FQNNGV. The J segment lost 3 bases and the V segment lost 7 bases, leaving 12 bases of the junction unmatched. The CDR3 sequence is CASTYLKGAYGANVLTF. The CDR3 bases are TGTGCCAGCACCTACCTCAAGGGGGCGTATGGGGCCAACGTCCTGACTTTC.

The rearrangement uses TRBV9 and TRBJ2-3, with 9 bases lining up with TRBD1. This CDR3 region has 16 residues. Germline V gene data show CDR1 as SGDLS and CDR2 as YYNGEE. V lost 3 bases to trimming and J lost 1 base; unmatched junction nucleotides: 6. The CDR3 loop reads CASSAYRTGGTDTQYF. The CDR3 DNA follows: TGTGCCAGCAGCGCGTATAGGACAGGGGGCACAGATACGCAGTATTTT.

In this sample, this clone turned up once. Other nucleotide sequences in the sample specify the same CDR3. This rearrangement joins TRBV27 to TRBJ2-7; D is perhaps TRBD1 (7 bases). The CDR3 covers 14 residues. CDR1 MNHEY and CDR2 SMNVEV come from the germline V gene (reference sequence). The ends were cut back, 3 bases at V and 7 bases at J, with 16 bases in the middle. CDR3 loop: CASSFSSPGGEQYF. CDR3 sequence (DNA): TGTGCCAGCAGTTTTTCCAGTCCAGGGGGGGAGCAGTACTTC.

The chain has TRBV6-1 and TRBJ1-6; D may be TRBD1 (6 bases). The V gene's germline CDR1 is MNHNS and CDR2 SASEGT. The V end was cut by 10 bases, the J end by 0 bases, with 13 bases between. The CDR3 length is 15 residues. CDR3 nucleotide sequence: TGTGCCACCAGGGAACAGGGCTCCTATAATTCACCCCTCCACTTT. Amino acids: CATREQGSYNSPLHF.

The V and J genes are TRBV2 and TRBJ1-6, with 7 bases that match TRBD1. The junction had 8 bases not matched to a gene; V was cut back by 2 bases and J by 16 bases. Germline lookup yields CDR1 SNHLY and CDR2 FYNNEI. There are 13 residues in the CDR3. The CDR3 here is CASSENPGQRLHF. DNA for the CDR3: TGTGCCAGCAGTGAAAACCCGGGACAGAGACTCCACTTT.

The rearrangement joins TRBV4-3 to TRBJ2-7; 9 bases line up with TRBD1. The J segment lost 0 bases and the V segment lost 5 bases, leaving 8 bases of the junction unmatched. The CDR3 sequence is 16 residues long. Germline CDR1 and CDR2: LGHNA and YSLEER. The CDR3 reads CASSEYRGPLSYEQYF. CDR3 in DNA: TGCGCCAGCAGCGAATACAGGGGGCCTCTCTCCTACGAGCAGTACTTC.

V is TRBV4-2 and J is TRBJ1-5, with TRBD1 matching over 8 bases. V dropped 3 bases and J dropped 0; count of bases not matched to a gene: 7. The length of the CDR3 is 17 residues. Germline loops: CDR1 LGHNA, CDR2 YNFKEQ. CDR3 region: CASSQIYRGDSNQPQHF. The CDR3 DNA follows: TGTGCCAGCAGCCAGATCTACAGGGGGGATAGCAATCAGCCCCAGCATTTT.

This clone was observed a handful of times. The CDR3 is CASSLAVGTSYEQYF. The CDR3 coding sequence is TGTGCCAGCAGCTTAGCAGTGGGGACTAGCTACGAGCAGTACTTC. This rearrangement joins TRBV7-2 to TRBJ2-7; the match to TRBD2 covers 8 bases. V dropped 0 bases and J dropped 3; count of bases not matched to a gene: 4. Looked up from germline, CDR1 is SGHTA and CDR2 is FQGNSA. The CDR3 consists of 15 residues.

V gene TRBV9 combines with J gene TRBJ2-7, with D perhaps TRBD1 (6 bases). Trimming shortened V by 3 bases and J by 0 bases, and 10 bases separated the two germline ends. Germline lookup yields CDR1 SGDLS and CDR2 YYNGEE. This CDR3 has 14 amino acids. In DNA, the CDR3 is TGTGCCAGCAGCGGGACAGCCAGCTCCTACGAGCAGTACTTC. Protein product: CASSGTASSYEQYF.

In regard to this clone: Sequence at one end of the junction differs from germline and may be a read error. The chain employs TRBV7-9 and TRBJ1-1; 10 bases are a match to TRBD1. Germline CDR1 and CDR2: SEHNR and FQNEAQ (reference sequence). The CDR3 is made up of 17 amino acids. CDR3 in amino acids: CSSSLLRPRDRGYEAFF. The CDR3 region has the DNA TGTTCCAGCAGCCTCCTCCGACCTCGGGACAGGGGATACGAAGCTTTCTTT.